Below, one TCR beta chain is given with its context. J was trimmed by 2 bases and V by 5 bases; bases with no gene match: 7. CDR1 is SGHAT, CDR2 FQDESV, per germline (reference sequence). The CDR3 contains 15 residues. This entry belongs to a study of blood T cell repertoires in COVID-19. Original data processing: By means of reference gene primer amplification, nucleated cell counts were estimated. This table comes from immunoSEQ multiplex PCR, and its TCRdb copy is limited to in-frame clones, with some not included. V and J calls and clone size follow that table, whereas D and trimming were derived from the DNA. The sample has more than 200,000 clones, roughly 87% seen once; the top ten hold just under 6.5%. Allocation to cohorts depended on clinical history reported by the participants.

This receptor was identified in a woman in her twenties or thirties with acute COVID-19. The gene calls are TRBV11-1 and TRBJ2-3, with 7 bases fitting TRBD1. Sample: PBMCs or T cells enriched from blood (not recorded which). The CDR3 region has the DNA TGTGCCAGCAGCACGGGACAGTCCTTCACAGATACGCAGTATTTT. Translated, it gives CASSTGQSFTDTQYF.